This TCR beta chain was captured by sequencing in a study of CD8+ T cells in alopecia areata (dated by TCRdb to 2016 to 2019). Looking at the study overall: The treated patients took part in an open-label pilot trial in which moderate-to-severe alopecia areata was treated with oral tofacitinib at 5 to 10 mg twice daily. RNA came from the PAXgene miRNA kit for fixed scalp, the miRNeasy kit for PBMCs, and the RNeasy kit for mouse skin. Tofacitinib was given for 6 to 18 months, followed by 6 months of follow-up off drug to assess delayed response and recurrence. Tofacitinib-treated patients had biopsies at baseline and at 4 and 24 weeks of treatment, with a later scalp biopsy in several patients. In humans, TCRbeta sequencing was performed on scalp tissue and on sorted CD4+ and CD8+ peripheral blood T cells from healthy controls and from patients with patchy or totalis/universalis alopecia areata. Scalp clonality was compared across normal scalp (n=4), patchy alopecia areata scalp (n=8), and alopecia totalis/universalis scalp (n=8). TCRbeta CDR3 regions were amplified by immunoSEQ multiplex PCR using 35 Vbeta forward and 13 Jbeta reverse primers. To study T cell clonal expansion in alopecia areata, the researchers applied high-throughput TCRbeta sequencing to both the C3H/HeJ mouse model and human patients. Study-wide conclusions, independent of this receptor: Compared with mice, TCR sequences shared between patients were less clear, possibly partly because of HLA diversity across the patient population. Higher clonality and more expanded CD8+ clones were observed in lesional scalp than in normal scalp, particularly in alopecia totalis/universalis, a finding suggestive of antigenic drive. Unlike mouse skin, which is dominated by gammadelta T cells, normal human skin has resident alphabeta T cells that are also sequenced, and this complicates analysis of the scalp TCR repertoire.

The time point tag for this specimen amounts to: baseline before oral tofacitinib. Lesional scalp punch biopsies and peripheral blood were collected from alopecia areata patients. After PBMCs were isolated by density centrifugation and stained for CD3, CD4 and CD8, a FACSAria was used to sort CD4+ and CD8+ T cells. Preparation of the library involved the immunoSEQ multiplex PCR assay. RNA was extracted from all samples and reverse transcribed into cDNA, which served as template for TCR sequencing. SuperScript III was used for first-strand cDNA synthesis, primed with a 2:1 mix of oligo-dT and random hexamers. Amplification bias was assessed with a synthetic immune receptor repertoire, and residual bias was removed computationally. Per the source publication's procedure: After raw reads were preprocessed to remove errors, the CDR3 was defined following IMGT conventions as running from the conserved cysteine to phenylalanine. Clonality was calculated as 1 minus Shannon entropy normalized by log2 of the number of productive unique TCRs. Whether each scalp clone was CD4 or CD8 was inferred by checking scalp TCRbeta sequences against the CD4 and CD8 repertoires from sorted blood. TCRdb took over this immuneACCESS table, retaining in-frame rearrangements with V and J assigned. Such tables are incomplete; in checked studies, under half of the missing clones stem from an unresolved V gene, and the remainder is unexplained. That table is the source of V, J and clone size, and D and trimming were worked out from the DNA. The sample table lists about 140,000 clones, 45% to 60% of them with a count of one. 0.85% to 1% of the sample belongs to the ten largest clones.

In this sample, this clone turned up a few times. Its antigen specificity is not known. There are no base qualities to consult, and no much larger clone falls within one base. The CDR3 measures 18 amino acids from cysteine to phenylalanine. The read is trimmed to its CDR3 DNA, 54 bases read in frame from base 1. Reading the germline V gene gives CDR1 MNHNS and CDR2 SASEGT. The V end loses 3 bases and the J end loses 0 bases, and a stretch of 17 bases separates them. Sequencing used CD4+ T cells sorted from blood, obtained at week 0. This sequence was found in a human donor with alopecia areata. Recombination linked TRBV6-1 to TRBJ2-2; TRBD1 might be the D gene, on 7 matching bases. The CDR3: CASSDWEVGTANTGELFF. The nucleotide sequence is TGTGCCAGCAGTGATTGGGAGGTTGGGACAGCGAACACCGGGGAGCTGTTTTTT.